This TCR beta chain was obtained from a study of T cell clonotyping in hematopoietic cell transplantation. Time point denoted: recipient sample about 28 days before transplant, after cytoreduction. CDR1 and CDR2 from the germline V gene are SGHNT and YENEEA. Trimming took off 3 bases at V and 2 bases at J, with 7 bases between the two ends. The CDR3 spans 13 residues. Sequencing was performed with immunoSEQ multiplex PCR; in TCRdb, only in-frame clones are kept and a portion is missing. The sample holds tens of thousands of clones; about nine tenths are singletons and the top ten take about 6%. The sample in question was peripheral blood mononuclear cells, obtained before stem cell transplant. The receptor was isolated from a man aged 55 to 70 with biphenotypic leukemia. Some clones in this sample may be carry-over from other donors' samples. The rearrangement uses TRBV11-3 and TRBJ1-1; maybe TRBD1 (5 bases). The CDR3 region is CASSFQGNTEAFF. The CDR3 DNA follows: TGTGCCAGCAGCTTCCAGGGAAACACTGAAGCTTTCTTT.